A single sample is the source of the 2 T cell receptor beta chains below, sequenced in a study of regulatory T cells in long-lasting Graves disease. Through Arm-PCR of CDR3 regions and iRepertoire HTBI primers, TCR beta libraries were built. TCRdb independently ran MiXCR on the multiplex PCR reads; one entry per CDR3 protein. The profile shows about 430,000 distinct CDR3 sequences, 15% of them singletons. The sample's time point: newly diagnosed GD, antithyroid drugs for less than 3 months. PBMC-derived RNA was used for the TCR library. This sample was also put to use in a study of T cells in Graves' hyperthyroidism and ophthalmopathy.

The input for sequencing was peripheral blood mononuclear cells (PBMCs), taken at new diagnosis, from a patient treated with antithyroid drugs. These receptors were obtained from a woman aged 40 to 50 with Graves disease.

This clonotype came up many times. The chain employs TRBV4-1 and TRBJ2-5; unclear D gene. The CDR3 runs 15 residues. Germline V CDR1 and CDR2: MGHRA, YSYEKL. V dropped 0 bases and J dropped 2 bases, with 10 bases sitting between them. CDR3 amino acids: CASSQDALNQETQYF. CDR3 coding DNA: TGCGCCAGCAGCCAAGATGCCCTCAATCAAGAGACCCAGTACTTC.

The table lists this clonotype with many counts. V usage is TRBV9 and J usage is TRBJ1-2; D is possibly TRBD1 (5 bases). CDR1 is SGDLS and CDR2 is YYNGEE in the germline V gene. V was clipped by 3 bases and J by 2 bases, with 11 bases between them. The CDR3 spans 14 residues. The CDR3 region is CASSGTPGNYGYTF. CDR3 nucleotide sequence: TGTGCCAGCAGCGGAACCCCAGGGAACTATGGCTACACCTTC.